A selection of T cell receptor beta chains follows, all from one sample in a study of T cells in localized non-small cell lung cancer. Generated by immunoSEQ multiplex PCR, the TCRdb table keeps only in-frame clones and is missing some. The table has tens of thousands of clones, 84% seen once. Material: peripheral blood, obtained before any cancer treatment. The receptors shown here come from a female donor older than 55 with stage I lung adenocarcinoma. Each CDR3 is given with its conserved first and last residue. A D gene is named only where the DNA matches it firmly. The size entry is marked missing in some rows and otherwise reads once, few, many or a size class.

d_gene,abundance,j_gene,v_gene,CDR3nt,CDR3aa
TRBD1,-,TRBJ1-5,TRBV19,TGTGCCACCTCCGCCAGGACAGGGGCATCAATGGGCAATCAGCCCCAGCATTTT,CATSARTGASMGNQPQHF
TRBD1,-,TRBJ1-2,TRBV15,TGTGCCACCAGCAGAGGCGGGACAGACTTCTATGGCTACACCTTC,CATSRGGTDFYGYTF
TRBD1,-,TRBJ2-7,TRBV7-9,TGTGCCTCACAGACCGTAGGACAGGGAAAATCTGCCTACGAGCAGTACTTC,CASQTVGQGKSAYEQYF
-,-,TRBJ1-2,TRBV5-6,TGTGCCAGCAGCTTGTCGGGGAATAACTATGGCTACACCTTC,CASSLSGNNYGYTF
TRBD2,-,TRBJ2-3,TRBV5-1,TGCGCCAGCAGCTTGGTGGAGCGGGGGGCCACAGATACGCAGTATTTT,CASSLVERGATDTQYF
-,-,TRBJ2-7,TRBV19,TGTGCCAGTAGTTTCACAGGGAATTACGAGCAGTACTTC,CASSFTGNYEQYF
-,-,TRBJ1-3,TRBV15,TGTGCCACCAGCAGGATAGGCTTTCATGGAAACACCATATATTTT,CATSRIGFHGNTIYF
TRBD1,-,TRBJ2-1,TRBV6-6,TGTGCCAGCAGTCAAACAGGGGGCGCCTACAATGAGCAGTTCTTC,CASSQTGGAYNEQFF
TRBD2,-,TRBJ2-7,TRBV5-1,TGCGCCAGCAGCTTGGAGGGTAGCGGGAAGGGAGAGCAGTACTTC,CASSLEGSGKGEQYF
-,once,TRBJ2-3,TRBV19,TGTGCCAGTAGTATTCGGTCTAGCACAGATACGCAGTATTTT,CASSIRSSTDTQYF
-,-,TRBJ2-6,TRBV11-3,TGTGCCAGCACCCGTCTCTCTGGGGCCAACGTCCTGACTTTC,CASTRLSGANVLTF
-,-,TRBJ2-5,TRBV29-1,TGCAGCGTTATGGGGAGGGGGGGGGCAGAGACCCAGTACTTC,CSVMGRGGAETQYF
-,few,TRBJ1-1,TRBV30,TGTGCCGGTCTCGATCCAGCCGAAGCTTTCTTT,CAGLDPAEAFF
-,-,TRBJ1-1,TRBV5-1,TGCGCCAGCAGCCCCGGGGGGGGGAACACTGAAGCTTTCTTT,CASSPGGGNTEAFF
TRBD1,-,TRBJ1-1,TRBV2,TGTGCCAGCGAACGGGGACAGATCTTTGACACTGAAGCTTTCTTT,CASERGQIFDTEAFF
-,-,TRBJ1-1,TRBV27,TGTGCCAGCAGCCGTATTTTCGGGAACACTGAAGCTTTCTTT,CASSRIFGNTEAFF
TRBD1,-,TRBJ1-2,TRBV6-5,TGTGCCAGCAGTGACAGACAGGGGTTCTATGGCTACACCTTC,CASSDRQGFYGYTF
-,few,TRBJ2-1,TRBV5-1,TGCGCCAGCAGCTTGACGAATGAGCAGTTCTTC,CASSLTNEQFF
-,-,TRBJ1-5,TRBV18,TGTGCCAGCTCACCACAGGATAGCAATCAGCCCCAGCATTTT,CASSPQDSNQPQHF
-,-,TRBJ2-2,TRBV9,TGTGCCAGCAGCGTAGATCCGGGGGCCAACACCGGGGAGCTGTTTTTT,CASSVDPGANTGELFF
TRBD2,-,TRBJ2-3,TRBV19,TGTGCCAGTTGTTACGGCGGGAGGGCCTTAACAGATACGCAGTATTTT,CASCYGGRALTDTQYF
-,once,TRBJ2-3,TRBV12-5,TGTGCTAGTGGTTTAGGACGTAGCACAGATACGCAGTATTTT,CASGLGRSTDTQYF
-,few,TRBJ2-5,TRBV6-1,TGTGCCAGCTCGCCAGGGTTAAGCGTAGAGACCCAGTACTTC,CASSPGLSVETQYF
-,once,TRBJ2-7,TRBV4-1,TGCGCCAGCAGCCAAGGAGTAGGGGGATCCTACGAGCAGTACTTC,CASSQGVGGSYEQYF
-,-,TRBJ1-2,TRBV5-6,TGTGCCAGCAGCCATCCAGGGGATCCGAAGGCCAACTATGGCTACACCTTC,CASSHPGDPKANYGYTF
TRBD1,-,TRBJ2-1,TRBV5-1,TGCGCCAGCAGCTTGGTACAGGGACAGTACTACAATGAGCAGTTCTTC,CASSLVQGQYYNEQFF
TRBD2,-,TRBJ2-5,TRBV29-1,TGCAGCGTTCGGGGTACTAGCGCAGAGACCCAGTACTTC,CSVRGTSAETQYF
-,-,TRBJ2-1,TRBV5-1,TGCGCCAGCAGCTTGGACGGGGGAGGCTACAATGAGCAGTTCTTC,CASSLDGGGYNEQFF
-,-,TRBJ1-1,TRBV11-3,TGTGCCAGCACCTCGCCCCGGTTCACTGAAGCTTTCTTT,CASTSPRFTEAFF
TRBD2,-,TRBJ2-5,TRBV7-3,TGTGCCAGCAGCTCCCACGCTAGCGGGGGGGCCTTTGAGACCCAGTACTTC,CASSSHASGGAFETQYF
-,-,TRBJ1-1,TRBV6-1,TGTGCCAGCAGTGAAAGACAGCGTAAAGCTTTCTTT,CASSERQRKAFF
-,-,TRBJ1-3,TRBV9,TGTGCCAGCAGCGAAGGGGTCGGAAACACCATATATTTT,CASSEGVGNTIYF
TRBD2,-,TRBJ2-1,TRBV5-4,TGTGCCAGCAGCGGAAAACTAGCGGGGGTCTACAATGAGCAGTTCTTC,CASSGKLAGVYNEQFF
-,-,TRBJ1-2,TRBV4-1,TGCGCCAGCAGCCAAGCGCTCGCAGCTACTAACTATGGCTACACCTTC,CASSQALAATNYGYTF
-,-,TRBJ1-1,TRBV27,TGTGCCAGCAGTTTAAGGGAAAGGGGTGAAGCTTTCTTT,CASSLRERGEAFF
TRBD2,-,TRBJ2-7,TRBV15,TGTGCCACCAGCAGGGGGAGCGGGAGTTTTTACGAGCAGTACTTC,CATSRGSGSFYEQYF
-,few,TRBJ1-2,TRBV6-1,TGTGCCAGCAGTTCTCGGACAGAAAACTATGGCTACACCTTC,CASSSRTENYGYTF
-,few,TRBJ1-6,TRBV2,TGTGCCAGCGGTACAGGGAGGGATTCACCCCTCCACTTT,CASGTGRDSPLHF
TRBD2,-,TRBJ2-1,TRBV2,TGTGCCAGCAGCGAAACCGGGACTAGCGGGAGGGTGAATGAGCAGTTCTTC,CASSETGTSGRVNEQFF
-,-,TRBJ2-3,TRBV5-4,TGTGCCAGCAGCTTGGAGCCTAGCCTCACAGATACGCAGTATTTT,CASSLEPSLTDTQYF
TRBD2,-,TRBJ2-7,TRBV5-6,TGTGCCAGCAGCCGAACCCTCGGGACTAGCTTGAGCGAGCAGTACTTC,CASSRTLGTSLSEQYF
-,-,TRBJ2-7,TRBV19,TGTGCCAGTAGTACGGCAAAAACCTACGAGCAGTACTTC,CASSTAKTYEQYF
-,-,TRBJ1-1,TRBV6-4,TGTGCCAGCAGTGACTCGAGTCAAGGGGCCGTCACTGAAGCTTTCTTT,CASSDSSQGAVTEAFF
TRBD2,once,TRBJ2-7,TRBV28,TGTGCCAGCAGTTTATTTGGGCTAGCGGGAGGCAACGCCTACGAGCAGTACTTC,CASSLFGLAGGNAYEQYF
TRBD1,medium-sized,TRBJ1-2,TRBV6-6,TGTGCCAGCAGCGACGGGACAGGCGGTTATGGCTACACCTTC,CASSDGTGGYGYTF
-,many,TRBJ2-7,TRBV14,TGTGCCAGCAGCCCCTCCCCCCGGTACGAGCAGTACTTC,CASSPSPRYEQYF
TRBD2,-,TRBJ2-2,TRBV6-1,TGTGCCAGCAGTGTCGGGACTAGCGGTATGAACGGGGAGCTGTTTTTT,CASSVGTSGMNGELFF
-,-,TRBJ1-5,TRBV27,TGTGCCAGCAGTCTAACCAGCGGGACTCGACAGCCCCAGCATTTT,CASSLTSGTRQPQHF
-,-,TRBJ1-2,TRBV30,TGTGCCTGTTCACCAGGGATCGGCTACACCTTC,CACSPGIGYTF
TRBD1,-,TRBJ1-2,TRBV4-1,TGCGCCAGCAGCGGACCGATTATTCCCACAGGGGTCACTGGCTACACCTTC,CASSGPIIPTGVTGYTF
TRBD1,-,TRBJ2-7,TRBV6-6,TGTGCCAGCAGTTACTCCGGGACAGGGTACGAGCAGTACTTC,CASSYSGTGYEQYF
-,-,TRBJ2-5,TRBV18,TGTGCCAGCTCTGGACAGCAAGAGACCCAGTACTTC,CASSGQQETQYF
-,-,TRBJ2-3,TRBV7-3,TGTGCCAGCAGCTTAACGTCGGTAACAGATACGCAGTATTTT,CASSLTSVTDTQYF
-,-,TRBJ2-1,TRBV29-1,TGCAGCGTTGGGTGGGGGCGCCTTGAGCAGTTCTTC,CSVGWGRLEQFF
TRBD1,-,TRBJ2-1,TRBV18,TGTGCCAGCTCGCTTAACCAGGGGGCCAATGAGCAGTTCTTC,CASSLNQGANEQFF
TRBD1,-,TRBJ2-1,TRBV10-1,TGCGCCAGCAGTGAGAGGGTAGGGGGCACCTACAATGAGCAGTTCTTC,CASSERVGGTYNEQFF
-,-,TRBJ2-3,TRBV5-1,TGCGCCAGCAGCTTCCGTGGGGCCGCCGATACGCAGTATTTT,CASSFRGAADTQYF
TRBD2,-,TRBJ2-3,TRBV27,TGTGCCAGCAGTTTAGCGGAGCGGGAGACTCTATATACGCAGTATTTT,CASSLAERETLYTQYF
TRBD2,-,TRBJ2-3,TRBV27,TGTGCCAGCAGGTTACTAGCGGGAGGGCGGACAGATACGCAGTATTTT,CASRLLAGGRTDTQYF